This T cell receptor (beta chain) was profiled in a study of T-cell reconstitution after alpha-beta-depleted transplantation in children. Whole-study results and caveats: Newly made T cells mostly supplied T-cell counts and diversity one year after transplant. Reportedly, only several hundred clones from non-depleted graft cells drove alpha-beta T-cell counts at about two months. In some patients, recipient T cells and intrathymic progenitors surviving conditioning explained high day-60 diversity.

With 8 bases clipped from V and 1 base from J, the junction kept 7 bases outside the gene matches. The germline V gene encodes CDR1 MNHNS and CDR2 SASEGT. The CDR3 runs to 14 residues. This sample's TCRbeta library carried unique molecular identifier barcodes. A single record per CDR3 protein comes from TCRdb applying MiXCR to the PCR reads. Of about 230,000 distinct CDR3 sequences in the sample, 11% are singletons; the top ten hold approximately 28%. The sample holds many counts of this clonotype. Antigen specificity is unknown. The receptor was derived from a child younger than two with acute myeloid leukemia, due to receive a stem cell transplant. The sequencing here drew on PBMCs, taken before TCRalphabeta/CD19-depleted stem cell transplant. This sequence joins TRBV6-1 and TRBJ1-2; TRBD1 aligns across 7 bases. The CDR3 DNA reads as TGTGCCAGCCGGGCGACAGGGCGTAACTATGGCTACACCTTC. Amino acids: CASRATGRNYGYTF.